Following are 6 T cell receptor beta chains from one sample sequenced in a study of STAT5B mutations in CD4+ large granular lymphocyte leukemia. Sequencing used immunoSEQ multiplex PCR; TCRdb keeps in-frame clones, though not all of them. The table lists about 35,000 clones, around 67% of them singletons, with around 1.7% in the top ten. Sequenced: CD4+ T cells from blood buffy coats. The receptors stem from a human donor in good health.

The V and J genes are TRBV11-2 and TRBJ1-5, with D possibly TRBD1 on 5 matching bases. Between the trimmed V and J ends, which lost 4 bases and 0 bases, there was a span of 7 bases. The germline V gene has CDR1 SGHAT and CDR2 FQNNGV. The CDR3 contains 14 residues. The CDR3 spells CASSWGGSNQPQHF. In DNA form, the CDR3 reads TGTGCCAGCAGCTGGGGGGGTAGCAATCAGCCCCAGCATTTT.

This chain uses TRBV5-3 with TRBJ2-7; D ambiguous. TRBV5-3 is an ORF for which the function is uncertain. Trimming took off 1 base at V and 3 bases at J, with 20 bases between the two ends. CDR3 size: 17 residues. The CDR3, as DNA: TGTGCCAGAAGCTTGAATGTGAACTATCTCTCCTTCTACGAGCAGTACTTC. Residues: CARSLNVNYLSFYEQYF.

The chain carries TRBV9 and TRBJ2-5, with D uncertain. The CDR3 contains 14 residues. V was trimmed by 0 bases and J by 2 bases, leaving 8 bases between them. CDR1 is SGDLS and CDR2 is YYNGEE in the germline V gene. The CDR3 is CASSVASAQETQYF. The DNA of the CDR3 is TGTGCCAGCAGCGTAGCTTCAGCTCAAGAGACCCAGTACTTC.

The rearrangement links TRBV19 to TRBJ2-5; D may be TRBD1 (6 bases). This CDR3 is built from 13 residues. Trimming stripped 3 bases from V and 2 bases from J, with 7 bases between. Per the germline V gene, CDR1 is LNHDA and CDR2 is SQIVND (reference sequence). Here the CDR3 DNA reads TGTGCCAGTAGTATCGGACAGCAAGAGACCCAGTACTTC. It specifies CASSIGQQETQYF.

The chain is built from TRBV11-3 and TRBJ2-1, with D perhaps matching TRBD1 (7 bases). Trimming pared 0 bases from V and 10 bases from J, leaving 19 bases between. The length of the CDR3 is 16 residues. Germline-derived CDR1 and CDR2 are SGHNT and YENEEA. The CDR3 here is CASSLDGGDSPREQFF. CDR3 sequence (DNA): TGTGCCAGCAGCTTAGATGGAGGGGACAGCCCTCGAGAGCAGTTCTTC.

J is TRBJ2-5 and V is TRBV5-1; 8 bases fit TRBD1. Germline values: CDR1 SGHRS, CDR2 YFSETQ. CDR3 length: 14 residues. The trim removed 4 bases at V and 2 bases at J, leaving 4 bases unmatched. The CDR3 loop is CASSRGQEQETQYF. Here the CDR3 DNA reads TGCGCCAGCAGCCGGGGACAGGAACAAGAGACCCAGTACTTC.